The sequence of this T cell receptor (beta chain) was determined in a study of somatic mutations in cytotoxic T cells in rheumatoid arthritis. On the study more broadly: Blood samples of around 30 ml were drawn from patients (in EDTA) right after diagnosis and before any treatment.

J lost 0 bases, V lost 6 bases, and 5 bases had no gene match. Germline V gives CDR1 MNHEY, CDR2 SVGAGI. This CDR3 has 15 residues. Method: immunoSEQ multiplex PCR; TCRdb's copy keeps in-frame clones and lacks some. The table includes 9,500 or so clones, over 80% detected once. Sequenced material: CD8+ T cells sorted from blood. This clonotype was obtained from an adult with rheumatoid arthritis. The chain carries TRBV6-5 and TRBJ1-5, with 7 bases lining up with TRBD1. This CDR3 is CASSPDRDSNQPQHF. The CDR3, as DNA: TGTGCCAGCAGCCCCGACAGGGATAGCAATCAGCCCCAGCATTTT.